This TCR beta chain was profiled in a study of blood T cell repertoires in COVID-19. Across the whole study: Specimens from acute and convalescent COVID-19 originated in the United States, Italy and Spain. Sources were T cells, B-cell-depleted T cells, or PBMCs; the material itself was cDNA or gDNA.

As for this clone: Relative to the germline gene, one junction end is altered; a read error may explain this.

The germline V gene encodes CDR1 LGHNA and CDR2 YSLEER. The CDR3 spans 14 residues. The authors' processing: Using reference gene primer amplification, nucleated cell counts were estimated. Profiling relied on immunoSEQ multiplex PCR, and the TCRdb table lists in-frame clones only, not all of them. D and trimming come from the DNA, and the V and J calls and clone size come from that table. The sample includes tens of thousands of clones, more than 85% seen only once; the top ten take about 4.5%. The rearrangement joins TRBV4-3 to TRBJ2-3, with D possibly TRBD2 on 5 matching bases. The clonotype was recovered from a man over 45 with active COVID-19. Sequencing input: peripheral blood. In DNA form, the CDR3 reads TGCGCCAGCAGCCAAGATTCTAGCACGGATACGCAGTATTTT. Protein sequence: CASSQDSSTDTQYF.